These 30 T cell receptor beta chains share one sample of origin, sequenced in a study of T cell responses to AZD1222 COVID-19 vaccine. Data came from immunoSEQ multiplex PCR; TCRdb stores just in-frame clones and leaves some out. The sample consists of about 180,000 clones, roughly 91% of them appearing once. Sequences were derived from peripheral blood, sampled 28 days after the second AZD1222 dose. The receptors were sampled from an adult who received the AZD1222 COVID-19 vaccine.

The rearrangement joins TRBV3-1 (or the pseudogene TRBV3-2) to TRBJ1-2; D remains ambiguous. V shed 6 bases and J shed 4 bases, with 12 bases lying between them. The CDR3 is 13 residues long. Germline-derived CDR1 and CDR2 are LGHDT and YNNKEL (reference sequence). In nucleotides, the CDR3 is TGTGCCAGCAGTCAGCACTCGGGCTATGGCTACACCTTC. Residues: CASSQHSGYGYTF.

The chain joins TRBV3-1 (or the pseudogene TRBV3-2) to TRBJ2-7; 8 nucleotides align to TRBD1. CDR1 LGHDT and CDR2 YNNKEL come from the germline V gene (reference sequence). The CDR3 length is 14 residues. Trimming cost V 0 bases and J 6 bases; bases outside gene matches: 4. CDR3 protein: CASSQDAGGGEQYF. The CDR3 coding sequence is TGTGCCAGCAGCCAAGATGCAGGGGGCGGCGAGCAGTACTTC.

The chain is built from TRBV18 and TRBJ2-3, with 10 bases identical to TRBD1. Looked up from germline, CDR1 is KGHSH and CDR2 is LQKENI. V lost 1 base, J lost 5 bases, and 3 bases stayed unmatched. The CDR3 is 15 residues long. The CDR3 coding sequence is TGTGCCAGCTCACCACGACAGGGGGCTTTAGATACGCAGTATTTT. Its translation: CASSPRQGALDTQYF.

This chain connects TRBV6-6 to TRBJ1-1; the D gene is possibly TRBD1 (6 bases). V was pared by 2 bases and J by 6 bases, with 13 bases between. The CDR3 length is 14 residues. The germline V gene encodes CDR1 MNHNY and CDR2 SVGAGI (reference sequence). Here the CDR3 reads CASSYGAGEAEAFF. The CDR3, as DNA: TGTGCCAGCAGTTACGGAGCAGGGGAGGCTGAAGCTTTCTTT.

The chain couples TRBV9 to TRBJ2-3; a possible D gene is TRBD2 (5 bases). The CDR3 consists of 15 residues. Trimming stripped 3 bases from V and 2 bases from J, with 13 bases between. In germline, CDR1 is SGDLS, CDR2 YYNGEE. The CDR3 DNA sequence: TGTGCCAGCAGCGCCGATAGACTACACACAGATACGCAGTATTTT. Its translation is CASSADRLHTDTQYF. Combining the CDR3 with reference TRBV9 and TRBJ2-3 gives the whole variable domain DSGVTQTPKHLITATGQRVTLRCSPRSGDLSVYWYQQSLDQGLQFLIQYYNGEERAKGNILERFSAQQFPDLHSELNLSSLELGDSALYFCASSADRLHTDTQYFGPGTRLTVL.

The CDR3 spells CACPQGGKLFF. DNA of the CDR3: TGTGCCTGCCCACAGGGAGGAAAACTGTTTTTT. The chain uses TRBV30 and TRBJ1-4, with D perhaps matching TRBD1 (6 bases). The CDR3 runs to 11 residues. Germline-derived CDR1 and CDR2 are GTSNPN and SVGIG (reference sequence). Trimming took off 6 bases at V and 10 bases at J, with 12 bases between the two ends.

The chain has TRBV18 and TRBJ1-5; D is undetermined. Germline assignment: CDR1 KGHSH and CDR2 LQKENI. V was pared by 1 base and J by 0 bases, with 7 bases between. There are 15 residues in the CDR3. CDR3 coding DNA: TGTGCCAGCTCACCACTGGACCGTAGCAATCAGCCCCAGCATTTT. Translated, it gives CASSPLDRSNQPQHF.

In DNA form, the CDR3 reads TGTGCCAGCAGCCCGGGGAGCACCTACAATGAGCAGTTCTTC. Translation: CASSPGSTYNEQFF. The rearrangement uses TRBV9 and TRBJ2-1; tentative D call: TRBD2 (5 bases). The V gene lost 4 bases and the J gene lost 2 bases, with 10 bases spanning the gap. This CDR3 has 14 amino acids. Germline CDR1 and CDR2: SGDLS and YYNGEE.

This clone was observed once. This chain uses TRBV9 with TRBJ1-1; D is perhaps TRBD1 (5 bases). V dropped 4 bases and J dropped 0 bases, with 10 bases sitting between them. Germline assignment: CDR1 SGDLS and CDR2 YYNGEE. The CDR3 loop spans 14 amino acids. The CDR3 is CASSPGKLNTEAFF. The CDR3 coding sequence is TGTGCCAGCAGCCCAGGGAAATTGAACACTGAAGCTTTCTTT.

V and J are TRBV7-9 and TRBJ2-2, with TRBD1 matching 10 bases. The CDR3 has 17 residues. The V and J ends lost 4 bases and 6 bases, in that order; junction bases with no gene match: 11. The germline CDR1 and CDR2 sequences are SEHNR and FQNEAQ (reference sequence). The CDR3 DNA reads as TGTGCCAGCAGCTCATCCCGGGACAGGGGTTTCGCCGGGGAGCTGTTTTTT. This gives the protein CASSSSRDRGFAGELFF.

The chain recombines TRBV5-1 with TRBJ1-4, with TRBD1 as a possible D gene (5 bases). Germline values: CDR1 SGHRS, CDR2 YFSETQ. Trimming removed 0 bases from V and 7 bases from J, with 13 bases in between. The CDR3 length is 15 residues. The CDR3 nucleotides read TGCGCCAGCAGCTTGGAGGTGGGGCGAGGTGAAAAACTGTTTTTT. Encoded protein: CASSLEVGRGEKLFF.

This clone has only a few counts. The CDR3 sequence is CASSYGPTSEAFF. The CDR3 region has the DNA TGTGCCAGCAGTTACGGCCCGACATCTGAAGCTTTCTTT. The chain joins TRBV6-5 to TRBJ1-1, with D unresolved. V shed 2 bases and J shed 6 bases, with 10 bases lying between them. Germline CDR1 MNHEY, CDR2 SVGAGI. This CDR3 spans 13 amino acids.

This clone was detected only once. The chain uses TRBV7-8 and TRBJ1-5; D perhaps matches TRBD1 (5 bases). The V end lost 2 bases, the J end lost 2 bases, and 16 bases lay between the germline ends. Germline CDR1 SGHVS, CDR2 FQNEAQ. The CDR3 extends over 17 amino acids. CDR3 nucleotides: TGTGCCAGCAGCTTACGCAGGGCCAGTTATGGCAATCAGCCCCAGCATTTT. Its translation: CASSLRRASYGNQPQHF.

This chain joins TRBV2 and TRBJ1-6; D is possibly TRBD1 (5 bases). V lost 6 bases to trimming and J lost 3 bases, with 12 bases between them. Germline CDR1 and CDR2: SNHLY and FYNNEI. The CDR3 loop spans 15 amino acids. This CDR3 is CASRPQGGYNSPLHF. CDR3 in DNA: TGTGCCAGCAGGCCCCAGGGAGGCTATAATTCACCCCTCCACTTT. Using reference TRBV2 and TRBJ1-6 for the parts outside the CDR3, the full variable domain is EPEVTQTPSHQVTQMGQEVILRCVPISNHLYFYWYRQILGQKVEFLVSFYNNEISEKSEIFDDQFSVERPDGSNFTLKIRSTKLEDSAMYFCASRPQGGYNSPLHFGNGTRLTVT.

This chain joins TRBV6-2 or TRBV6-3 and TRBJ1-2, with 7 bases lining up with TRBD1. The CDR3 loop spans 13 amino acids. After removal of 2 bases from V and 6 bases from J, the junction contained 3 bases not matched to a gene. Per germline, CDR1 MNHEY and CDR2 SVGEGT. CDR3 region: CASSYGTVDGYTF. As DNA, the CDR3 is TGTGCCAGCAGTTACGGGACAGTCGATGGCTACACCTTC.

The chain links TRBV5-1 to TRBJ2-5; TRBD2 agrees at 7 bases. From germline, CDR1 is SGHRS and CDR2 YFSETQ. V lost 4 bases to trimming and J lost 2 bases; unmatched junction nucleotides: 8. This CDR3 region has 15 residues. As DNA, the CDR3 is TGCGCCAGCAGCCTACCGACTAGCAAACAAGAGACCCAGTACTTC. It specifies CASSLPTSKQETQYF. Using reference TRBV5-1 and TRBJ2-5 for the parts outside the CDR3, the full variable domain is KAGVTQTPRYLIKTRGQQVTLSCSPISGHRSVSWYQQTPGQGLQFLFEYFSETQRNKGNFPGRFSGRQFSNSRSEMNVSTLELGDSALYLCASSLPTSKQETQYFGPGTRLLVL.

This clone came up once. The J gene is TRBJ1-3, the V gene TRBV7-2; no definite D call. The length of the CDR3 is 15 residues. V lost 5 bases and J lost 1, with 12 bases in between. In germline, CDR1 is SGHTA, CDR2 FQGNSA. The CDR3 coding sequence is TGTGCCAGCAGCCCCCAGTTTCTTTCTGGAAACACCATATATTTT. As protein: CASSPQFLSGNTIYF. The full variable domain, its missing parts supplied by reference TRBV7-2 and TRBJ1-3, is GAGVSQSPSNKVTEKGKDVELRCDPISGHTALYWYRQSLGQGLEFLIYFQGNSAPDKSGLPSDRFSAERTGGSVSTLTIQRTQQEDSAVYLCASSPQFLSGNTIYFGEGSWLTVV.

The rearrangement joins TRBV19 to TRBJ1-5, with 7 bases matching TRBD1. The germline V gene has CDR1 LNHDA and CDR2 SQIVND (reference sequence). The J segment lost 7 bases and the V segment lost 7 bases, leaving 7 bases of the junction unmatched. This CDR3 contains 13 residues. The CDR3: CASKETGRQPQHF. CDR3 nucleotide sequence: TGTGCCAGTAAGGAGACAGGGAGGCAGCCCCAGCATTTT.

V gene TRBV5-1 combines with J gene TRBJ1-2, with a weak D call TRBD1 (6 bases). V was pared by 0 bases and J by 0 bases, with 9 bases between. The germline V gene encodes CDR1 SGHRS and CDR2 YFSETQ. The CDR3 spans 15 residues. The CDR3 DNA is TGCGCCAGCAGCTTGGTGGCAGGGGCTAACTATGGCTACACCTTC. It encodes CASSLVAGANYGYTF.

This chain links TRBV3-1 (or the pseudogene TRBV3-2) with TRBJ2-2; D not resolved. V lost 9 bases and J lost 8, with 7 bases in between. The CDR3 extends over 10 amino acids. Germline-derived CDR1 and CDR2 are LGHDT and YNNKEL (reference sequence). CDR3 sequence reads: CARVGGELFF. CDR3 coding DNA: TGTGCCAGGGTCGGGGGGGAGCTGTTTTTT.

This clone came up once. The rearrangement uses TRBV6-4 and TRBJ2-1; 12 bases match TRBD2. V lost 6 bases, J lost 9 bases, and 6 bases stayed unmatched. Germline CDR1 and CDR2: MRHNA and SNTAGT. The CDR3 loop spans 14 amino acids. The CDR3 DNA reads TGTGCCAGCAGGGGGACTAGCGGGTGGGGTGAGCAGTTCTTC. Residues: CASRGTSGWGEQFF.

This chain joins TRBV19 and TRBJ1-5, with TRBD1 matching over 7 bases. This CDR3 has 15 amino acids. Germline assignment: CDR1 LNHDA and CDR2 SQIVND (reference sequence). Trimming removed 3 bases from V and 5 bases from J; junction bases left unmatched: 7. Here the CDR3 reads CASSMPSQGDQPQHF. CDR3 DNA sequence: TGTGCCAGTAGTATGCCCTCTCAGGGGGATCAGCCCCAGCATTTT.

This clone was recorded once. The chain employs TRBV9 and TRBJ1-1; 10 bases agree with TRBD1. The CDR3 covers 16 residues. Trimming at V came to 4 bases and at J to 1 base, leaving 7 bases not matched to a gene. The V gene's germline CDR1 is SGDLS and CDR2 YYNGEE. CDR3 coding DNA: TGTGCCAGCAGCTCAGTCGGGACAGGGGCGAACACTGAAGCTTTCTTT. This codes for CASSSVGTGANTEAFF.

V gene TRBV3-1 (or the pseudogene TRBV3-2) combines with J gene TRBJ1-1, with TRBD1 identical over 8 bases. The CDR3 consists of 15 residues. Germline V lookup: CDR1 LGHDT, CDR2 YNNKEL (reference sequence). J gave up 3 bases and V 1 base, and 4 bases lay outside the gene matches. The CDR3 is CASSQAGGADTEAFF. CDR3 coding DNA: TGTGCCAGCAGCCAAGCAGGGGGCGCCGACACTGAAGCTTTCTTT.

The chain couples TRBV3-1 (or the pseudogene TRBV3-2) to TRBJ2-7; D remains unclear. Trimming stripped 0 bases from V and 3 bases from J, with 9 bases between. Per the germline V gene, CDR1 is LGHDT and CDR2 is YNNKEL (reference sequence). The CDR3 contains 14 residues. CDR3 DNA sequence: TGTGCCAGCAGCCAAGAAGGACCGGGCTACGAGCAGTACTTC. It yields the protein CASSQEGPGYEQYF.

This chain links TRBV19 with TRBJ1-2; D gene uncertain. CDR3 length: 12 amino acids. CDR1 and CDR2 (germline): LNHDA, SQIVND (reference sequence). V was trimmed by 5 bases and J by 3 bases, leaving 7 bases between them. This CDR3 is CASSVTDYGYTF. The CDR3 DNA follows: TGTGCCAGTAGTGTCACGGACTATGGCTACACCTTC. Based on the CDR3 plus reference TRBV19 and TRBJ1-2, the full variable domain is DGGITQSPKYLFRKEGQNVTLSCEQNLNHDAMYWYRQDPGQGLRLIYYSQIVNDFQKGDIAEGYSVSREKKESFPLTVTSAQKNPTAFYLCASSVTDYGYTFGSGTRLTVV.

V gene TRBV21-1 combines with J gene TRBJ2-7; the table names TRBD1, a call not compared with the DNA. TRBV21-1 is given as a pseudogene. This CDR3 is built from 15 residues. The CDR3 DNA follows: TGTGCCAGCAGCAAAGTCCGCCAGGGGATCTACGAGCAGTACTTC. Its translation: CASSKVRQGIYEQYF.

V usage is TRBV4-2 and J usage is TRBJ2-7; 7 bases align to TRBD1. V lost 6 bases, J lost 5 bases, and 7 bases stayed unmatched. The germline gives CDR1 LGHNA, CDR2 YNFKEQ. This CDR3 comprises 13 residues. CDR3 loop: CASRPTGRHEQYF. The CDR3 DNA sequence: TGTGCCAGCAGGCCGACAGGGCGCCACGAGCAGTACTTC.

CDR3 loop: CASQLHQNTEAFF. CDR3 DNA: TGCGCCAGCCAGCTACATCAGAACACTGAAGCTTTCTTT. The chain joins TRBV5-1 to TRBJ1-1, with D hard to call. The germline CDR1 and CDR2 sequences are SGHRS and YFSETQ. The CDR3 contains 13 residues. Trimming shortened V by 7 bases and J by 1 base, and 11 bases separated the two germline ends.

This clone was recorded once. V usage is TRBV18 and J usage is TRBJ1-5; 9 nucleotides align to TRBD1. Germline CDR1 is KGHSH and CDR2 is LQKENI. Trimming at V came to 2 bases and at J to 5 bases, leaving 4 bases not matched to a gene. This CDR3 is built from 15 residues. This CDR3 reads CASSPTGGADQPQHF. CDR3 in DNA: TGTGCCAGCTCACCAACAGGGGGCGCGGATCAGCCCCAGCATTTT.